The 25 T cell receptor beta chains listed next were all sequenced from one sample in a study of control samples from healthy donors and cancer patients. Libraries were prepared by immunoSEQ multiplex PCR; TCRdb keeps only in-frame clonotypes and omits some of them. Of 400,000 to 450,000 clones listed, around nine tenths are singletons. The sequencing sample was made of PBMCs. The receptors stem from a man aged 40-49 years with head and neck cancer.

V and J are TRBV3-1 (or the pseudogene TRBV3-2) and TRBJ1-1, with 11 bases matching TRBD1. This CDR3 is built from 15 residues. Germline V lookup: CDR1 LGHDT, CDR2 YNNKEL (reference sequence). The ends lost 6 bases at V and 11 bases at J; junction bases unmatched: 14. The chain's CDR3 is CASSQRTGGDDWAFF. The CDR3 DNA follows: TGTGCCAGCAGTCAAAGGACAGGGGGCGACGATTGGGCTTTCTTT.

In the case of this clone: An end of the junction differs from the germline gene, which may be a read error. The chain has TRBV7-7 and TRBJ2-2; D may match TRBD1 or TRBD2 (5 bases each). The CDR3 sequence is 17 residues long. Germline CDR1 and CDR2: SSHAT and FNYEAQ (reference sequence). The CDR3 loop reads CASSVIYRDRPTGELFF. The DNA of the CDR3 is TGTGCTAGCAGCGTCATATACCGGGACCGACCCACCGGGGAGCTGTTTTTT.

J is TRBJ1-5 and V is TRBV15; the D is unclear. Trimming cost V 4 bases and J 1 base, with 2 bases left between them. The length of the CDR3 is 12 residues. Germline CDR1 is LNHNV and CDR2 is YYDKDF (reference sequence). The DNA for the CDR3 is TGTGCCACCAGCATCAGCAATCAGCCCCAGCATTTT. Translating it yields CATSISNQPQHF.

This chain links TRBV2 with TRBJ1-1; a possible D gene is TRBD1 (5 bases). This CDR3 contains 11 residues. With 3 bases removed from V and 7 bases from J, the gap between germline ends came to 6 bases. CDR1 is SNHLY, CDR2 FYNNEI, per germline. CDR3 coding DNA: TGTGCCAGCAGTGAGGGGGTTGAAGCTTTCTTT. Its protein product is CASSEGVEAFF.

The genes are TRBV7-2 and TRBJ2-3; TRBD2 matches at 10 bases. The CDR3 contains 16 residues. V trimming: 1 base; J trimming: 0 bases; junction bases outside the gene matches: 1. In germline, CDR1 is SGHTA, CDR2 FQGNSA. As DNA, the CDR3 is TGTGCCAGCAGCTTAGATAGCGGGGGGAGCACAGATACGCAGTATTTT. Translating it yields CASSLDSGGSTDTQYF.

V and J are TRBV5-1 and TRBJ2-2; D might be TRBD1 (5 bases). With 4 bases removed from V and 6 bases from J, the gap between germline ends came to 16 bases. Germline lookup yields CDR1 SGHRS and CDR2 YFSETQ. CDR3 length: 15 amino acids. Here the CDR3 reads CASSTNSGSAGELFF. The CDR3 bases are TGCGCCAGCAGCACAAACTCAGGGTCGGCCGGGGAGCTGTTTTTT.

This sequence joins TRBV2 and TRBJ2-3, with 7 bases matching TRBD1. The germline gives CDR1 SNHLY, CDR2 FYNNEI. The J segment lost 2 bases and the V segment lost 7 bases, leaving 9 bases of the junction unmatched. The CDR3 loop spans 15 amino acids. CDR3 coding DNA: TGTGCCAGCACTCCCGACAGGGAATACACAGATACGCAGTATTTT. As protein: CASTPDREYTDTQYF.

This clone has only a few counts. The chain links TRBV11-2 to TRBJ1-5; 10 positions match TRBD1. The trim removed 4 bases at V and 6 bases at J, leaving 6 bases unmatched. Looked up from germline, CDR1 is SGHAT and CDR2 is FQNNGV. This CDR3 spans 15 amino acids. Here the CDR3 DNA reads TGTGCCAGCAGCTACCCCCGGGACAGGGGTCAGCCCCAGCATTTT. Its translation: CASSYPRDRGQPQHF.

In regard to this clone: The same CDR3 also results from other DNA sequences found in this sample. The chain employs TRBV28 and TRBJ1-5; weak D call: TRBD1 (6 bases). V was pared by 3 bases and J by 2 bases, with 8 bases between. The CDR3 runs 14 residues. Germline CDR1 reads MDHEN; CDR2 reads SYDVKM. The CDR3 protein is CASSFRQGNQPQHF. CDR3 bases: TGTGCCAGCAGTTTTAGACAGGGCAATCAGCCCCAGCATTTT.

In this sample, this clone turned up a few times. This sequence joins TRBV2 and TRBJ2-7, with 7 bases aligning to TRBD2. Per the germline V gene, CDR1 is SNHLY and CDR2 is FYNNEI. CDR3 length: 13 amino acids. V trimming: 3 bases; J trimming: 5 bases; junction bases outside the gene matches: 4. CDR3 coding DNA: TGTGCCAGCAGTGAGAGCGGGGACCACGAGCAGTACTTC. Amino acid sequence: CASSESGDHEQYF.

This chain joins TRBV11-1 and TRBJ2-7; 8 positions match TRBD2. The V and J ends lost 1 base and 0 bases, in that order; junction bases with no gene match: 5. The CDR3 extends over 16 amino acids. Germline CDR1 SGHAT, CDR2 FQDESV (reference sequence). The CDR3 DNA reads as TGTGCCAGCAGCTTAGATCGCGGGGGGACCTCCTACGAGCAGTACTTC. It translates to CASSLDRGGTSYEQYF.

The CDR3 bases are TGTGCCAGCAGTGAAGGGGGTAGCCATGGCTACACCTTC. This translates into CASSEGGSHGYTF. The chain joins TRBV25-1 to TRBJ1-2; TRBD1 is a possible D gene (5 bases). The CDR3 is 13 residues long. Looked up from germline, CDR1 is MGHDK and CDR2 is SYGVNS. V gave up 2 bases and J gave up 6 bases, with 10 bases separating them.

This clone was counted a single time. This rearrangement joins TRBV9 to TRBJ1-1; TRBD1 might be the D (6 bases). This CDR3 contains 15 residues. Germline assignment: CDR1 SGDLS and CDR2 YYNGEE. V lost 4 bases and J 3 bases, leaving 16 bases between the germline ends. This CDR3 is CASSRGGSGDTEAFF. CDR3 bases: TGTGCCAGCAGCCGAGGGGGGTCAGGGGACACTGAAGCTTTCTTT.

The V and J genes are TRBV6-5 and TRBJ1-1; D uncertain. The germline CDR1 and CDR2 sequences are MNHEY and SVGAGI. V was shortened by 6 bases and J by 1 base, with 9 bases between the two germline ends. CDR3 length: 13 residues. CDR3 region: CASRLTENTEAFF. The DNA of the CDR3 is TGTGCCAGCAGATTAACGGAGAACACTGAAGCTTTCTTT.

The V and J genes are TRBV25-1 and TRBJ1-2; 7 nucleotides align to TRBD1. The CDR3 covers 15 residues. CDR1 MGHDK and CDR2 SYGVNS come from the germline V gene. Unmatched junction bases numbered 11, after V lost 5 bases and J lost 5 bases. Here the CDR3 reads CASSPTGAAGYGYTF. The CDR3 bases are TGTGCCAGCAGTCCTACAGGGGCCGCTGGTTATGGCTACACCTTC.

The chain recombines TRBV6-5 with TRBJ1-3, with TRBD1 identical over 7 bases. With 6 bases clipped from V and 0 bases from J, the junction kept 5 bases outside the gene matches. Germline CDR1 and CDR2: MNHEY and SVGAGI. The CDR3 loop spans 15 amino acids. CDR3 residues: CASRGQPFSGNTIYF. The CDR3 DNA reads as TGTGCCAGCAGGGGACAGCCCTTCTCTGGAAACACCATATATTTT.

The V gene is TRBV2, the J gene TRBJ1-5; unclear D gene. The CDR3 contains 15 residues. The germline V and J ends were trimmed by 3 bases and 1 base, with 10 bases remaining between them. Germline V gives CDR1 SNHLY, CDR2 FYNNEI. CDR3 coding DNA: TGTGCCAGCAGTGATCGGGGTTACAGCAATCAGCCCCAGCATTTT. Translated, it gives CASSDRGYSNQPQHF.

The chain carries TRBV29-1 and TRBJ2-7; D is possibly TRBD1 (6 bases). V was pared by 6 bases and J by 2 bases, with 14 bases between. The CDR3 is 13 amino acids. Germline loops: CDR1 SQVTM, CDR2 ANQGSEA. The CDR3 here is CSVLRQDPYEQYF. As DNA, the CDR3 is TGCAGCGTCCTTCGACAGGACCCCTACGAGCAGTACTTC.

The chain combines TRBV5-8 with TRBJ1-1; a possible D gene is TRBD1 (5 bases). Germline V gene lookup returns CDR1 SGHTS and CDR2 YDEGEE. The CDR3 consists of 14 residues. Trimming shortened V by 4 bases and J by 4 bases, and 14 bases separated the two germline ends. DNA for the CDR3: TGTGCCAGCAGCCTAGTCTGGGGGGGCACTGAAGCTTTCTTT. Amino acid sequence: CASSLVWGGTEAFF.

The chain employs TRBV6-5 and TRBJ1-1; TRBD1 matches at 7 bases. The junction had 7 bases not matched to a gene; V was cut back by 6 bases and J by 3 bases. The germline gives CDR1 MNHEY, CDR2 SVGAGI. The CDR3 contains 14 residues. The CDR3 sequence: CASRTGEGYTEAFF. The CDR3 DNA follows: TGTGCCAGCAGAACAGGGGAGGGCTACACTGAAGCTTTCTTT.

Here the CDR3 reads CAILSGTDGYTF. The CDR3 DNA reads TGTGCCATCTTGTCAGGGACCGACGGCTACACCTTC. The chain is built from TRBV10-3 and TRBJ1-2; D may be TRBD1 (5 bases). This CDR3 contains 12 residues. V shed 8 bases and J shed 8 bases, with 15 bases lying between them. Per germline, CDR1 ENHRY and CDR2 SYGVKD.

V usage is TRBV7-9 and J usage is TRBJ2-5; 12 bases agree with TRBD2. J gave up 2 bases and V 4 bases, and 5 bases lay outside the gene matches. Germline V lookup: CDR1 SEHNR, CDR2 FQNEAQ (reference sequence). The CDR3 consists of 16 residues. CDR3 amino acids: CASSSLLAGGQETQYF. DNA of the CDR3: TGTGCCAGCAGCTCTCTACTAGCGGGGGGTCAAGAGACCCAGTACTTC.

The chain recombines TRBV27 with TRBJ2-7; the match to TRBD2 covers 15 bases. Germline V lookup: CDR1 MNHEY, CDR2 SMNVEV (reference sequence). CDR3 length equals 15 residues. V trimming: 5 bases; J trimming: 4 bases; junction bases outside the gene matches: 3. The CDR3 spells CASSPGTSGGYEQYF. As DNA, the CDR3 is TGTGCCAGCAGTCCTGGGACTAGCGGGGGGTACGAGCAGTACTTC.

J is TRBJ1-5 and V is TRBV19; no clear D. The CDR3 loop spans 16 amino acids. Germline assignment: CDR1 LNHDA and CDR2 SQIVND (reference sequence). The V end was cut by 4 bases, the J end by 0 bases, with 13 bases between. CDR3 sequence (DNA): TGTGCCAGTAGTAACTTCAGAGATCATAGCAATCAGCCCCAGCATTTT. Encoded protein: CASSNFRDHSNQPQHF.

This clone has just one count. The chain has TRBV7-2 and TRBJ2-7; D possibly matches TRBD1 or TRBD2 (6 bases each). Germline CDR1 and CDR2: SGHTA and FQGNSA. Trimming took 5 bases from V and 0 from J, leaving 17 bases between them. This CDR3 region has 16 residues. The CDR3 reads CASSRWEADSSYEQYF. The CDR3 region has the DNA TGTGCCAGCAGCCGGTGGGAGGCGGACAGCTCCTACGAGCAGTACTTC.